The 23 T cell receptor beta chains listed next were all sequenced from one sample in a study of T-cell reconstitution after alpha-beta-depleted transplantation in children. A library of TCRbeta sequences, prepared with unique molecular identifiers, was generated. TCRdb passed the PCR reads through MiXCR, listing each CDR3 protein once. The repertoire consists of about 8,700 distinct CDR3 sequences, with 11% to 15% occurring once and the leading ten covering approximately 55%. This sample comprised PBMCs, mostly from graft donor cells, obtained 60 days after TCRalphabeta/CD19-depleted stem cell transplant. The receptors were sampled from a male patient under 18 who had a stem cell transplant for acute lymphoblastic leukemia, so the T cells may come from the graft donor.

The chain combines TRBV7-9 with TRBJ2-3; perhaps TRBD2 as D (6 bases). The CDR3 is 16 residues long. CDR1 SEHNR and CDR2 FQNEAQ come from the germline V gene (reference sequence). Between the trimmed V and J ends, which lost 5 bases and 2 bases, there was a span of 17 bases. The CDR3: CASSTWRAWDTDTQYF. CDR3 DNA sequence: TGTGCCAGCAGCACTTGGAGGGCCTGGGACACAGATACGCAGTATTTT.

Turning to this clonotype: This could be a read error, since a much larger clone is one nucleotide away. The chain recombines TRBV24-1 with TRBJ2-1, with no clear D. The germline V and J ends were trimmed by 8 bases and 5 bases, with 6 bases remaining between them. The CDR3 spans 11 residues. CDR1 KGHDR and CDR2 SFDVKD come from the germline V gene. In DNA form, the CDR3 reads TGTGCCACCAATGCTCACAATGAGCAGTTCTTC. Translated, it gives CATNAHNEQFF.

V gene TRBV7-2 combines with J gene TRBJ2-1; D gene uncertain. Germline CDR1 reads SGHTA; CDR2 reads FQGNSA. Trimming removed 2 bases at V and 0 bases at J, with 8 bases between. CDR3 length: 15 amino acids. DNA for the CDR3: TGTGCCAGCAGCTTAATGGGAAGCTCCTACAATGAGCAGTTCTTC. This encodes CASSLMGSSYNEQFF. Full variable domain (missing parts from reference TRBV7-2 and TRBJ2-1): GAGVSQSPSNKVTEKGKDVELRCDPISGHTALYWYRQSLGQGLEFLIYFQGNSAPDKSGLPSDRFSAERTGGSVSTLTIQRTQQEDSAVYLCASSLMGSSYNEQFFGPGTRLTVL.

This clonotype was seen only a few times. The rearrangement uses TRBV7-6 and TRBJ2-5; D not certain. Trimming pared 5 bases from V and 4 bases from J, leaving 5 bases between. The CDR3 runs 11 residues. Germline CDR1 is SGHVS and CDR2 is FNYEAQ. CDR3 coding DNA: TGTGCCAGCAGCCTCCTAGAGACCCAGTACTTC. This codes for CASSLLETQYF.

This clonotype was recorded a few times. This chain joins TRBV13 and TRBJ2-7; D remains ambiguous. Looked up from germline, CDR1 is PRHDT and CDR2 is FYEKMQ (reference sequence). The CDR3 spans 14 residues. Deletions cut 5 bases from V and 6 bases from J, with 17 bases between. CDR3 in DNA: TGTGCCAGCAGCCCTCCGGTTGGTTTAAGCGAGCAGTACTTC. Its protein is CASSPPVGLSEQYF.

This clonotype showed up just once. The gene calls are TRBV4-3 and TRBJ2-2; the D is unclear. V was trimmed by 0 bases and J by 4 bases, leaving 12 bases between them. Per the germline V gene, CDR1 is LGHNA and CDR2 is YSLEER. The CDR3 extends over 16 amino acids. In nucleotides, the CDR3 is TGCGCCAGCAGCCAAGATATGGGCAGCAGCACCGGGGAGCTGTTTTTT. This encodes CASSQDMGSSTGELFF.

This clonotype has a count of ten or more. The genes are TRBV7-9 and TRBJ1-5, with TRBD1 matching over 7 bases. Germline lookup yields CDR1 SEHNR and CDR2 FQNEAQ (reference sequence). Trimming at V came to 7 bases and at J to 1 base, leaving 10 bases not matched to a gene. This CDR3 comprises 16 residues. The DNA for the CDR3 is TGTGCCAGCACCCTGGCAGGGGGAAGAAGCAATCAGCCCCAGCATTTT. Translating gives CASTLAGGRSNQPQHF. The whole variable domain, remainder taken from reference TRBV7-9 and TRBJ1-5, is DTGVSQNPRHKITKRGQNVTFRCDPISEHNRLYWYRQTLGQGPEFLTYFQNEAQLEKSRLLSDRFSAERPKGSFSTLEIQRTEQGDSAMYLCASTLAGGRSNQPQHFGDGTRLSIL.

This clonotype was seen many times. This chain connects TRBV6-1 to TRBJ2-2; 10 nucleotides agree with TRBD2. CDR1 and CDR2 (germline): MNHNS, SASEGT. Trimming removed 6 bases from V and 3 bases from J; junction bases left unmatched: 7. The CDR3 runs 16 residues. This CDR3 reads CASSRSGRADTGELFF. The CDR3 DNA reads as TGTGCCAGCAGCCGAAGCGGGAGGGCCGACACCGGGGAGCTGTTTTTT.

The sample holds many counts of this clonotype. This chain connects TRBV6-1 to TRBJ2-1; 14 bases match TRBD2. Trimming removed 4 bases from V and 11 bases from J; junction bases left unmatched: 4. The CDR3 is 14 amino acids. Germline CDR1 reads MNHNS; CDR2 reads SASEGT. The chain's CDR3 is CASSAGLAGDKQFF. The CDR3 region has the DNA TGTGCCAGCAGTGCGGGACTAGCGGGAGATAAGCAGTTCTTC.

This clonotype was detected many times. The genes are TRBV11-2 and TRBJ2-3, with 7 bases matching TRBD1. Germline CDR1 is SGHAT and CDR2 is FQNNGV. The CDR3 contains 14 residues. With V trimmed by 7 bases and J by 0 bases, 4 bases remained unmatched. The CDR3 reads CASTPGQSTDTQYF. CDR3 nucleotide sequence: TGTGCCAGCACGCCGGGACAGAGCACAGATACGCAGTATTTT.

This clonotype was recorded at least ten times. The genes are TRBV7-3 and TRBJ2-1; 9 bases fit TRBD2. The V and J ends lost 3 bases and 7 bases, in that order; junction bases with no gene match: 4. The CDR3 contains 14 residues. Looked up from germline, CDR1 is SGHTA and CDR2 is FQGTGA. For the CDR3, the DNA is TGTGCCAGCAGCTTTGGCGGGAGGGGGAATGAGCAGTTCTTC. It specifies CASSFGGRGNEQFF.

Many counts were recorded for this clonotype. The gene calls are TRBV6-5 and TRBJ1-1; D not certain. The CDR3 runs 14 residues. Germline CDR1 is MNHEY and CDR2 is SVGAGI. Trimming took 2 bases from V and 5 from J, leaving 12 bases between them. The CDR3 spells CASSYEGRSTEAFF. CDR3 bases: TGTGCCAGCAGTTACGAAGGAAGGTCGACTGAAGCTTTCTTT.

This clonotype is categorized as medium-sized. The V gene is TRBV27, the J gene TRBJ1-1, with D possibly TRBD1 on 5 matching bases. CDR3 length equals 11 residues. The germline V and J ends were trimmed by 6 bases and 10 bases, with 12 bases remaining between them. Germline V CDR1 and CDR2: MNHEY, SMNVEV (reference sequence). CDR3 sequence: CASRGRATAFF. The CDR3 nucleotides read TGTGCCAGCAGGGGGCGGGCGACAGCTTTCTTT.

This clonotype is classed as medium-sized. The rearrangement uses TRBV11-2 and TRBJ2-3, with 8 positions matching TRBD2. Trimming took 3 bases from V and 5 from J; bases not matched to a gene: 7. Germline CDR1 reads SGHAT; CDR2 reads FQNNGV. The CDR3 length is 15 residues. CDR3 sequence (DNA): TGTGCCAGCAGCTTTGACGGGAGGGCCGTAGATACGCAGTATTTT. Its protein product is CASSFDGRAVDTQYF.

This chain connects TRBV4-3 to TRBJ2-7; TRBD1 aligns across 10 bases. The CDR3 runs to 14 residues. Germline lookup yields CDR1 LGHNA and CDR2 YSLEER. J was trimmed by 2 bases and V by 4 bases; bases with no gene match: 2. The CDR3 nucleotides are TGCGCCAGCAGCCCCGGGACAGGGGCCTACGAGCAGTACTTC. This gives the protein CASSPGTGAYEQYF.

In its sample, this clonotype was seen many times. This chain joins TRBV10-2 and TRBJ2-2; D is ambiguous. V lost 10 bases and J lost 7, with 7 bases in between. The germline CDR1 and CDR2 sequences are WSHSY and SAAADI. The CDR3 is 10 residues long. CDR3 sequence reads: CATSRGELFF. As DNA, the CDR3 is TGCGCCACCAGCCGCGGGGAGCTGTTTTTT.

This clonotype was seen ten or more times. The V call is TRBV7-2, the J call TRBJ1-5, with D possibly being TRBD1 (5 bases). The germline V gene has CDR1 SGHTA and CDR2 FQGNSA. CDR3 length: 14 residues. The germline V and J ends were trimmed by 4 bases and 4 bases, with 11 bases remaining between them. The CDR3, as DNA: TGTGCCAGCAGCTCTATGGGGGGGAATCAGCCCCAGCATTTT. This codes for CASSSMGGNQPQHF.

The genes are TRBV4-2 and TRBJ1-2; a possible D gene is TRBD1 (5 bases). Germline V gives CDR1 LGHNA, CDR2 YNFKEQ. This CDR3 spans 14 amino acids. The V gene lost 0 bases and the J gene lost 0 bases, with 5 bases spanning the gap. The CDR3 sequence: CASSQETANYGYTF. Here the CDR3 DNA reads TGTGCCAGCAGCCAAGAGACAGCTAACTATGGCTACACCTTC.

This clonotype was recorded many times. This chain uses TRBV20-1 with TRBJ1-1, with 8 bases lining up with TRBD1. The junction had 9 bases not matched to a gene; V was cut back by 0 bases and J by 0 bases. Germline loops: CDR1 DFQATT, CDR2 SNEGSKA (reference sequence). CDR3 length: 17 residues. The CDR3 spells CSARDAGTGYMNTEAFF. For the CDR3, the DNA is TGCAGTGCTAGAGACGCCGGGACAGGTTACATGAACACTGAAGCTTTCTTT.

This clonotype occurred many times. The chain joins TRBV3-1 to TRBJ2-7, with a tentative D call TRBD2 (6 bases). Per the germline V gene, CDR1 is LGHDT and CDR2 is YNNKEL (reference sequence). The CDR3 loop spans 15 amino acids. V was trimmed by 2 bases and J by 3 bases, leaving 14 bases between them. In nucleotides, the CDR3 is TGTGCCAGCAGCCAATTGGGTAGCGGTCTCTACGAGCAGTACTTC. Residues: CASSQLGSGLYEQYF.

Details on this clonotype: This may come from a read error, since a much larger clone is one base off. The gene calls are TRBV5-1 and TRBJ1-5; D unresolved. The V gene's germline CDR1 is SGHRS and CDR2 YFSETQ. The V gene lost 3 bases and the J gene lost 5 bases, with 9 bases spanning the gap. The CDR3 spans 13 residues. Here the CDR3 DNA reads TGCGCCAGCAGCTCGGACTTTGATCAGCCCCAGCATTTT. It encodes CASSSDFDQPQHF.

The chain employs TRBV7-9 and TRBJ2-2, with D possibly matching TRBD2 (6 bases). This CDR3 has 16 amino acids. V lost 5 bases and J lost 1, with 14 bases in between. The V gene's germline CDR1 is SEHNR and CDR2 FQNEAQ (reference sequence). The chain's CDR3 is CASSPGWDLNTGELFF. CDR3 nucleotides: TGTGCCAGCAGCCCAGGCTGGGACTTGAACACCGGGGAGCTGTTTTTT.

This clonotype was observed at least ten times. This chain connects TRBV9 to TRBJ1-1; 7 nucleotides align to TRBD1. This CDR3 spans 18 amino acids. The V and J ends lost 3 bases and 0 bases, in that order; junction bases with no gene match: 14. Germline V lookup: CDR1 SGDLS, CDR2 YYNGEE. This CDR3 is CASSGQGQEGIMNTEAFF. For the CDR3, the DNA is TGTGCCAGCAGCGGACAGGGACAAGAAGGCATCATGAACACTGAAGCTTTCTTT.